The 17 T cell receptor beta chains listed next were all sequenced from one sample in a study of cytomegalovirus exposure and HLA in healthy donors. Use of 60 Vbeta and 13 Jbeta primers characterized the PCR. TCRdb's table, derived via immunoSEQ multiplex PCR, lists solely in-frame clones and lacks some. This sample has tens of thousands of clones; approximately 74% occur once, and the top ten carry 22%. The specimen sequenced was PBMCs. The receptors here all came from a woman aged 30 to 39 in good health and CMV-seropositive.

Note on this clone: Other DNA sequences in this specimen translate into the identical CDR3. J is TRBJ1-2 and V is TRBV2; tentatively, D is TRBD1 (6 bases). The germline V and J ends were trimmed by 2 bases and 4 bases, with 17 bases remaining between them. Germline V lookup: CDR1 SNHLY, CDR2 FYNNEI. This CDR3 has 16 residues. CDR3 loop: CASSERPGGGPYGYTF. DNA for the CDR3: TGTGCCAGCAGTGAAAGGCCGGGGGGCGGACCCTATGGCTACACCTTC.

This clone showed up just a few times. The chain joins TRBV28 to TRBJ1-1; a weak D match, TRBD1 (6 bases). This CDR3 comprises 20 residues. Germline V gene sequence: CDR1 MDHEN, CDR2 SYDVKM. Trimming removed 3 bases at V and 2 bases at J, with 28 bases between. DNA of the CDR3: TGTGCCAGCAGTTTCGGACAGAGCTGGAGTAGGGGGGGTGGAAACACTGAAGCTTTCTTT. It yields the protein CASSFGQSWSRGGGNTEAFF.

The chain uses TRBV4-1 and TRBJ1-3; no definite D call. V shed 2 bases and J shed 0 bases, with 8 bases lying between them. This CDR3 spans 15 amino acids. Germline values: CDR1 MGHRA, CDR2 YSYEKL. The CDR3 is CASSQNHISGNTIYF. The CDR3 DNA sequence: TGCGCCAGCAGCCAAAATCACATCTCTGGAAACACCATATATTTT.

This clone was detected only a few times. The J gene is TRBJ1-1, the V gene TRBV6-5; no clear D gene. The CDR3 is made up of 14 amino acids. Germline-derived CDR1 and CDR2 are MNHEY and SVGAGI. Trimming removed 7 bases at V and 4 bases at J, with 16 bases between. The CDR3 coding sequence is TGTGCCAGCAATACCGGCCCATCGGGCACTGAAGCTTTCTTT. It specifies CASNTGPSGTEAFF.

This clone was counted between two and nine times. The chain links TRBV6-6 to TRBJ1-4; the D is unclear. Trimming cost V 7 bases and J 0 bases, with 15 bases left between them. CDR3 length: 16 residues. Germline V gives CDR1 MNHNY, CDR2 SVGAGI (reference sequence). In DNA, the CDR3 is TGTGCCAGCACCACCGCGGGGTCCCCAACTAATGAAAAACTGTTTTTT. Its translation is CASTTAGSPTNEKLFF.

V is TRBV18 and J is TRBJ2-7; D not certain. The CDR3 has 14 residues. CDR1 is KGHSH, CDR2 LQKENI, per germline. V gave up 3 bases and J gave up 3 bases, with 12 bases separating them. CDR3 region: CASSPLSEFYEQYF. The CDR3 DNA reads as TGTGCCAGCTCACCCTTATCGGAGTTCTACGAGCAGTACTTC.

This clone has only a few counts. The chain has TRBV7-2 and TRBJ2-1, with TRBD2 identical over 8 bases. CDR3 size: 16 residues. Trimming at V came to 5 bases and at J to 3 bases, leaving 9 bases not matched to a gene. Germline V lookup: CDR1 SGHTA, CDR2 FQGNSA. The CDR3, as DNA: TGTGCCAGCAGCCCCCGAAGCGGGAGAGTCTACAATGAGCAGTTCTTC. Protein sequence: CASSPRSGRVYNEQFF. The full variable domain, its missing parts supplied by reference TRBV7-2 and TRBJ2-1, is GAGVSQSPSNKVTEKGKDVELRCDPISGHTALYWYRQSLGQGLEFLIYFQGNSAPDKSGLPSDRFSAERTGGSVSTLTIQRTQQEDSAVYLCASSPRSGRVYNEQFFGPGTRLTVL.

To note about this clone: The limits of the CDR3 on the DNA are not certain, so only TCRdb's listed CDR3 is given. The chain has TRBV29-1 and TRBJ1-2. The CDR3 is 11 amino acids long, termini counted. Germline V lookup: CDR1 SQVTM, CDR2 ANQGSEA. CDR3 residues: CSVGTGINHHF.

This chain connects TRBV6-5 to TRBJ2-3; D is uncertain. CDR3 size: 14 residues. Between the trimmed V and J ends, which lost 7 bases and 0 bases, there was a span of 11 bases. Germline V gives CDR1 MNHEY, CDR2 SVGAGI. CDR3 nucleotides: TGTGCCAGCAAGTGGCAGACTAGCACAGATACGCAGTATTTT. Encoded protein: CASKWQTSTDTQYF.

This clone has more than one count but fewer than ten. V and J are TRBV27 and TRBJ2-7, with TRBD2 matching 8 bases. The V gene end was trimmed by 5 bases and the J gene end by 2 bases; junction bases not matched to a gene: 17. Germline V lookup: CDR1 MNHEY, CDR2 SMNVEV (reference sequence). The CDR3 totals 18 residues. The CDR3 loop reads CASSPSGSGGPLAYEQYF. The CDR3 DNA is TGTGCCAGCAGTCCCAGTGGGTCGGGAGGGCCCCTAGCCTACGAGCAGTACTTC.

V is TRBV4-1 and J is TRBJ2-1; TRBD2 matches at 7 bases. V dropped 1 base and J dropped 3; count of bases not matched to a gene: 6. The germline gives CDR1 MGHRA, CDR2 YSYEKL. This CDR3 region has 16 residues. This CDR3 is CASSQVGREYYNEQFF. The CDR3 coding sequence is TGCGCCAGCAGCCAAGTGGGGAGGGAGTACTACAATGAGCAGTTCTTC.

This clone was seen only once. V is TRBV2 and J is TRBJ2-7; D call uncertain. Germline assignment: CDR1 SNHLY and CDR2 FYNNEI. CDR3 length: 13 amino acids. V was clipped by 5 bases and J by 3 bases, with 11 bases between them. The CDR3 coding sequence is TGTGCCAGCAGTTATTCAGTCCTCTACGAGCAGTACTTC. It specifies CASSYSVLYEQYF.

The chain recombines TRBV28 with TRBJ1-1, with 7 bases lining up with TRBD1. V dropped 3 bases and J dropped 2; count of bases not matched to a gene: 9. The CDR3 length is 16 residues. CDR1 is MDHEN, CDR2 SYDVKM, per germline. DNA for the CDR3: TGTGCCAGCAGTTTCATAGGGGGCCGGTTAAACACTGAAGCTTTCTTT. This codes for CASSFIGGRLNTEAFF.

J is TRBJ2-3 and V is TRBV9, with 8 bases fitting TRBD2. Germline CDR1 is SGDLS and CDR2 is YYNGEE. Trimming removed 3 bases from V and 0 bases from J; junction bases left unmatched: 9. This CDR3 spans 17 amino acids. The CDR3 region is CASSDARTSRSTDTQYF. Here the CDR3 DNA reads TGTGCCAGCAGCGACGCCCGGACTAGCCGAAGCACAGATACGCAGTATTTT.

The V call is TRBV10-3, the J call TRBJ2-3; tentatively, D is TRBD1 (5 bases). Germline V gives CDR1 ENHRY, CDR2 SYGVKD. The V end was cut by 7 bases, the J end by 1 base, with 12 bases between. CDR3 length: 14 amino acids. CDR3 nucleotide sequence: TGTGCCATCAAAGGAACAGGCGGCACAGATACGCAGTATTTT. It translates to CAIKGTGGTDTQYF.

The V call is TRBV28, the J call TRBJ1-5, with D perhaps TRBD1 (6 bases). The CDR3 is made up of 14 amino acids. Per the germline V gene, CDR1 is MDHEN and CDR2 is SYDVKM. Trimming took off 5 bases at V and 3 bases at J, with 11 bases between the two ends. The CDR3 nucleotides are TGTGCCAGCAGTGTTCAGGGGTACAATCAGCCCCAGCATTTT. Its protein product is CASSVQGYNQPQHF.

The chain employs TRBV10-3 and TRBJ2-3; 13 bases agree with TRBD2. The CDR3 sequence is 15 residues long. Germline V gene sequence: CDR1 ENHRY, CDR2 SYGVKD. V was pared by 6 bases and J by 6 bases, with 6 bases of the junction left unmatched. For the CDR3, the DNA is TGTGCCATCAGAAGGACTAGCGGGAGAGGGGATACGCAGTATTTT. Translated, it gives CAIRRTSGRGDTQYF.